The T cell receptor beta chain described here comes from a study of blood T cell repertoires in COVID-19. Whole-study context: PBMCs, B-cell-depleted T cells, or T cells provided the cDNA or gDNA that made up the material.

Generated by immunoSEQ multiplex PCR, the TCRdb table keeps only in-frame clones and is missing some. The data show 250,000 to 300,000 clones, about 89% seen once. V trimming: 7 bases; J trimming: 4 bases; junction bases outside the gene matches: 4. The CDR3 totals 12 residues. Germline V CDR1 and CDR2: MGHDK, SYGVNS. A single count supports this clone. Two negative PCRs, clearance, or symptom resolution had been documented for recovered Cohort 3 donors. Sequenced: PBMCs or T cells enriched from blood (not recorded which). This receptor was obtained from a woman between 35 and 50 years old who had recovered from COVID-19. This rearrangement joins TRBV25-1 to TRBJ2-7; 7 nucleotides agree with TRBD2. The CDR3 DNA is TGTGCCAGCAACCGCGGGGGTTACGAGCAGTACTTC. This encodes CASNRGGYEQYF.